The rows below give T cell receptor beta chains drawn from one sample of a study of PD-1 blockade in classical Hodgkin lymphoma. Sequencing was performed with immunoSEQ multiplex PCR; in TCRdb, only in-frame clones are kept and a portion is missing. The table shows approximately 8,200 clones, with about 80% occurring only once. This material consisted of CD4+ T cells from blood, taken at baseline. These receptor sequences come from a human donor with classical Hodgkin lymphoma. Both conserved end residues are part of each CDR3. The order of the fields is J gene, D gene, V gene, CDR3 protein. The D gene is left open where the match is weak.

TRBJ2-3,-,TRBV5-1,CASSLVQGGLADTQYF
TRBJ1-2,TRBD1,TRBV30,CAWSQAGGYGYTF
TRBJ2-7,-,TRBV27,CASSEFIRSEQYF
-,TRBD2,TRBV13,CASSPPRTSGLYEQYF
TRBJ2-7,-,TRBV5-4,CASSGKSSYEQYF
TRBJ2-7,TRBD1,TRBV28,CASSSGTGSYEQYF
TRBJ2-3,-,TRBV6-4,CASKVDRGADTQYF
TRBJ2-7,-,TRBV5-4,CASIEGHLYEQYF
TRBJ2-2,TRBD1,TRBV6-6,CASSYPTGGTGELFF
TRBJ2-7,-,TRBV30,CAWSLNLQGSEQYF
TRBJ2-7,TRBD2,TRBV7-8,CASSLGLAGTYEQYF
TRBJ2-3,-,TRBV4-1,CASSQDAILIWDTQYF
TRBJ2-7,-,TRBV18,CASSPREYEQYF
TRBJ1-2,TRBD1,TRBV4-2,CASSQSTGGGYTF
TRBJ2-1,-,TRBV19,CASGTPNEQFF
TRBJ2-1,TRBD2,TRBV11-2,CASSLFGAGVVGGEQFF
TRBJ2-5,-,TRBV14,CASSQEAYFSRETQYF
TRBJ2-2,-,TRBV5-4,CASSVDTGNTGELFF
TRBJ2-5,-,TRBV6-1,CASSAYRKGEQETQYF
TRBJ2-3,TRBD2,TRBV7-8,CASSLPRREGFRGTDTQYF
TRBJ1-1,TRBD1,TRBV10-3,CASQQGAGTEAFF
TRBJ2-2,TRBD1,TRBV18,CASEDRGLPGELFF
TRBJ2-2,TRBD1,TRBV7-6,CASSSTGGYTGELFF
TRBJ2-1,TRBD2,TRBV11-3,CASSRIAGGTSGEQFF
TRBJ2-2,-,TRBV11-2,CASRFGREITGELFF
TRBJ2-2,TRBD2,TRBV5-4,CASSSLAGGTGELFF
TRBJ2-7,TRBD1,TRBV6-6,CASSNQGQGREQYF
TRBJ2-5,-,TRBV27,CASSLLRTAETQYF
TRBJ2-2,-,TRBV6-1,CASSVLIAGELFF
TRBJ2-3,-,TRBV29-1,CSVEGGDTQYF
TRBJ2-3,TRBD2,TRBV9,CASSVGLAGGLADTQYF
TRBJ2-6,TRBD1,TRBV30,CAGQRDRGAGANVLTF
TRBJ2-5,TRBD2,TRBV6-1,CASSEALLHSGRWQETQYF
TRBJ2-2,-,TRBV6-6,CASSYGRANTGELFF
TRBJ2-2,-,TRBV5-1,CASSSEGTATGELFF
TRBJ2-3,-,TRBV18,CASSPNPGDTQYF
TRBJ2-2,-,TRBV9,CASSVASSQNTGELFF
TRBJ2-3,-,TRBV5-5,CASSTRGGGVGTDTQYF
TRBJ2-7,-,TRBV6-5,CASSTLYEQYF
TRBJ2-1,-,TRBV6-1,CASSAGLDNEQFF
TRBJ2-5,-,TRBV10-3,CAISEPGQETQYF
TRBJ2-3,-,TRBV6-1,CASSDLTDTQYF
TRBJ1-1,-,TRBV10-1,CASSESGLGTEAFF
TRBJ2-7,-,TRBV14,CASSQGPGLKQYF
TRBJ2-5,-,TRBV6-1,CASSVVGETQYF
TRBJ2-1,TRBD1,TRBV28,CASGRTGQGYNEQFF
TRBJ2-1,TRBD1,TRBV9,CASSVTGGSSYNEQFF
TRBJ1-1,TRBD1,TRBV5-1,CASSLIQGGTEAFF